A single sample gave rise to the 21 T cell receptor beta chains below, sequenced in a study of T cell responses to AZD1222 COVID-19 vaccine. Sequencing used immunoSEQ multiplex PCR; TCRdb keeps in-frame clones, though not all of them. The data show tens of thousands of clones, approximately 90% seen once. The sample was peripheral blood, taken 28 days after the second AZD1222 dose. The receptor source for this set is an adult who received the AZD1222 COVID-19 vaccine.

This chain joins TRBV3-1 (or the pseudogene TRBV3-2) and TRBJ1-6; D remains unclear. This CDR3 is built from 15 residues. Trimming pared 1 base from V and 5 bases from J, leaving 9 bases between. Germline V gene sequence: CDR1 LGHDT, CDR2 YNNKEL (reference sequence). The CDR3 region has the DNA TGTGCCAGCAGCCAAGCTCTTGGGAATAATTCACCCCTCCACTTT. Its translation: CASSQALGNNSPLHF.

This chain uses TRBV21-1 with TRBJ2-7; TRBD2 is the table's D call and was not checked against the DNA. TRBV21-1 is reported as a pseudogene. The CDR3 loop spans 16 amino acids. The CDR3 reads CASSPWPGLAAYEQYF. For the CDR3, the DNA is TGTGCCAGCAGCCCATGGCCGGGACTCGCGGCCTACGAGCAGTACTTC.

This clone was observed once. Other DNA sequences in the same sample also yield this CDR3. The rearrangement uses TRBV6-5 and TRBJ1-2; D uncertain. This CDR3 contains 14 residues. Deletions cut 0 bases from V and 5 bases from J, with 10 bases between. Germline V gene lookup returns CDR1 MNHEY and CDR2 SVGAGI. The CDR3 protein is CASSYSGRSYGYTF. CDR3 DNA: TGTGCCAGCAGTTACTCTGGCAGGTCGTATGGCTACACCTTC.

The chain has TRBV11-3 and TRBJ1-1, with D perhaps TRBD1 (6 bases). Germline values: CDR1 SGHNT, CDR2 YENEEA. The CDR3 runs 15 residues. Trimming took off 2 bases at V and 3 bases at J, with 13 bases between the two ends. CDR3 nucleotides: TGTGCCAGCAGCTTACAGGGGAATGAACACACTGAAGCTTTCTTT. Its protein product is CASSLQGNEHTEAFF.

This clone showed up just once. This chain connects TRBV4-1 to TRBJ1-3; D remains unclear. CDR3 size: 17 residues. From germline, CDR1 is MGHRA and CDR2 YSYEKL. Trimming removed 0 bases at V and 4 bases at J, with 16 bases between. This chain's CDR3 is CASSQEATAAGGNTIYF. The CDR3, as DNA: TGCGCCAGCAGCCAAGAGGCCACAGCGGCCGGCGGAAACACCATATATTTT.

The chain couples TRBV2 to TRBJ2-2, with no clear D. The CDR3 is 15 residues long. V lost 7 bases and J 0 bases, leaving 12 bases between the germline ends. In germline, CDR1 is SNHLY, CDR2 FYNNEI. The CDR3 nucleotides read TGTGCCAGCACGTGGGCGATGGCGAACACCGGGGAGCTGTTTTTT. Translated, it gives CASTWAMANTGELFF.

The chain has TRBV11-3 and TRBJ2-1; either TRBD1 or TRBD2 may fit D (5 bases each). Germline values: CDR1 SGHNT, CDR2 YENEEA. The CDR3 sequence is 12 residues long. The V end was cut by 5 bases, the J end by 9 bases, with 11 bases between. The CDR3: CASSLQRGEQFF. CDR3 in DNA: TGTGCCAGCAGCCTTCAGAGGGGTGAGCAGTTCTTC. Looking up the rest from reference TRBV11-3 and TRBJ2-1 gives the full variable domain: EAGVVQSPRYKIIEKKQPVAFWCNPISGHNTLYWYLQNLGQGPELLIRYENEEAVDDSQLPKDRFSAERLKGVDSTLKIQPAELGDSAVYLCASSLQRGEQFFGPGTRLTVL.

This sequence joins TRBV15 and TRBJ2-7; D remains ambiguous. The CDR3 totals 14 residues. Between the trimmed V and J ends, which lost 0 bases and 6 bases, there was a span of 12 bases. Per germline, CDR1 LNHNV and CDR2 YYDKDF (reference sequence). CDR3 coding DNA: TGTGCCACCAGCAGAGATCCCCTGGTCGGCGAGCAGTACTTC. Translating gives CATSRDPLVGEQYF.

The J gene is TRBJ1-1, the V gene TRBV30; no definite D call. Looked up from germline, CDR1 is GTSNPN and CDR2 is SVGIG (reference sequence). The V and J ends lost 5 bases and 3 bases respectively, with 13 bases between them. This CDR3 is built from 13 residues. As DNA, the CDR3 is TGTGCCTGGCGTTTTGGTCTGGACACTGAAGCTTTCTTT. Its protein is CAWRFGLDTEAFF.

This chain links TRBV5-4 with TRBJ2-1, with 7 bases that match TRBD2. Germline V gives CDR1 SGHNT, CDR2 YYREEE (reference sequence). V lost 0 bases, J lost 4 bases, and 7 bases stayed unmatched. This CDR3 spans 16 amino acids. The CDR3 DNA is TGTGCCAGCAGCTTGGACTTAGCGGGTCGGTACAATGAGCAGTTCTTC. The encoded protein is CASSLDLAGRYNEQFF.

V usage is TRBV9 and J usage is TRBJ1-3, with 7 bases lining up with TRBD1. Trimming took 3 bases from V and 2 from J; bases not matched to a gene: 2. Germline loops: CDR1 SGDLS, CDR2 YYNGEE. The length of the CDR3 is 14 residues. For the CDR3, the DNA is TGTGCCAGCAGCGGTGACAGGGCTGGAAACACCATATATTTT. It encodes CASSGDRAGNTIYF.

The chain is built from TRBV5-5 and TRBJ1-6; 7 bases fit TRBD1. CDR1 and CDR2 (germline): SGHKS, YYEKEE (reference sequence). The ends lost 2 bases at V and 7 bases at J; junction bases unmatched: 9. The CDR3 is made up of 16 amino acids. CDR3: CASSFTGTVPNSPLHF. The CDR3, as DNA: TGTGCCAGCAGCTTTACCGGGACAGTCCCAAATTCACCCCTCCACTTT.

CDR3 residues: CASSSLLAVDTQYF. The DNA for the CDR3 is TGTGCCAGCAGTTCCCTACTAGCGGTAGATACGCAGTATTTT. The chain combines TRBV6-5 with TRBJ2-3; 8 bases match TRBD2. Germline CDR1 MNHEY, CDR2 SVGAGI. This CDR3 has 14 residues. Germline trimming cut 4 bases from V and 5 bases from J; bases unmatched to any gene: 5.

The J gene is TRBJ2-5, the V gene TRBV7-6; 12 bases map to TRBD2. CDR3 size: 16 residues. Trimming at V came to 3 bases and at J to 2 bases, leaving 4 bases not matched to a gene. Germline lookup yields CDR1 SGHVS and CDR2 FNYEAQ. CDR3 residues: CASSFSSGGGQETQYF. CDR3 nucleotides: TGTGCCAGCAGCTTTTCTAGCGGGGGGGGTCAAGAGACCCAGTACTTC.

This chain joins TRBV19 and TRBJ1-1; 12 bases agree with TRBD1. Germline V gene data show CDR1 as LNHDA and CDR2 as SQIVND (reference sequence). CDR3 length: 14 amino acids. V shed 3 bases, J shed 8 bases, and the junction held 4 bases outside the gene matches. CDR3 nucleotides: TGTGCCAGTAGTATTAGCGGGACAGGGGGCGAAGCTTTCTTT. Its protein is CASSISGTGGEAFF.

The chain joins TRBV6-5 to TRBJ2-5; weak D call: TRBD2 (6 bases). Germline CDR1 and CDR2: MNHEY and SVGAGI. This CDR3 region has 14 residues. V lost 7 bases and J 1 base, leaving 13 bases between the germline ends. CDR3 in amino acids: CASTIAGSQETQYF. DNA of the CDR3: TGTGCCAGCACGATCGCGGGATCCCAAGAGACCCAGTACTTC.

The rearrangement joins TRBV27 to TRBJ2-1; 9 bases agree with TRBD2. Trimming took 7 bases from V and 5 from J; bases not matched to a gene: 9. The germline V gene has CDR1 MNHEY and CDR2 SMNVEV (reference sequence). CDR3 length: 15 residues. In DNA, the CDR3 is TGTGCCAGCACTTCTCTAGCGGGGAGAGACAATGAGCAGTTCTTC. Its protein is CASTSLAGRDNEQFF.

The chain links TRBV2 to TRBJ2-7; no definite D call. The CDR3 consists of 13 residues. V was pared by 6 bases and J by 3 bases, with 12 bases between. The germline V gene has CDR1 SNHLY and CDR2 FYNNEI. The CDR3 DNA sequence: TGTGCCAGCAGGGACCCATCGGGCTACGAGCAGTACTTC. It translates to CASRDPSGYEQYF. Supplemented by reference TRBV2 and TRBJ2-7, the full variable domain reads EPEVTQTPSHQVTQMGQEVILRCVPISNHLYFYWYRQILGQKVEFLVSFYNNEISEKSEIFDDQFSVERPDGSNFTLKIRSTKLEDSAMYFCASRDPSGYEQYFGPGTRLTVT.

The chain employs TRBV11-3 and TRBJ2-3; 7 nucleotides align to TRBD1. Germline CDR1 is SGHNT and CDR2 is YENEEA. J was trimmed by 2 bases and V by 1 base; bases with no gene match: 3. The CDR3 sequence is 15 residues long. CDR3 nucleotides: TGTGCCAGCAGCTTAGTACAGGGGACCACAGATACGCAGTATTTT. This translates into CASSLVQGTTDTQYF.

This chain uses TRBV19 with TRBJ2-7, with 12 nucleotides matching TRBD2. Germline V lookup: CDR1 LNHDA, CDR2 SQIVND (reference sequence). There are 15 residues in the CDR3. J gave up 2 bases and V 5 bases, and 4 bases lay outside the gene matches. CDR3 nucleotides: TGTGCCAGTAGTTGGTCTAGCGGGGGGGCCTACGAGCAGTACTTC. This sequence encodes CASSWSSGGAYEQYF.

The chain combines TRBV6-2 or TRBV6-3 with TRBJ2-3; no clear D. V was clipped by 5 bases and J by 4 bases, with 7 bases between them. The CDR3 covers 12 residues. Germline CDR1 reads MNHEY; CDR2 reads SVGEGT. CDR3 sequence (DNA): TGTGCCAGCAGTACCCGCCCAGATACGCAGTATTTT. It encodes CASSTRPDTQYF.